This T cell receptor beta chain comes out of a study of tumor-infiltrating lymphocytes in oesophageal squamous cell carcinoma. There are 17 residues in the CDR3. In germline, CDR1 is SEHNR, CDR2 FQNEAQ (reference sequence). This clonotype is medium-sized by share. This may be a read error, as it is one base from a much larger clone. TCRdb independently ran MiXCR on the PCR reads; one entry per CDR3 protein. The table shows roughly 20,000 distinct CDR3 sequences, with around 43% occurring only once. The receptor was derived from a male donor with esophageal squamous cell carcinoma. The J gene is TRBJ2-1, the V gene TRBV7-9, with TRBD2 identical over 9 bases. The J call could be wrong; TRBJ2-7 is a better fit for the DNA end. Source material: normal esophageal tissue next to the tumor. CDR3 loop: CASSSSLAGDAYNEQYF. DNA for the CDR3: TGTGCCAGCAGCTCCTCATTAGCGGGAGATGCCTACAATGAGCAGTACTTC.